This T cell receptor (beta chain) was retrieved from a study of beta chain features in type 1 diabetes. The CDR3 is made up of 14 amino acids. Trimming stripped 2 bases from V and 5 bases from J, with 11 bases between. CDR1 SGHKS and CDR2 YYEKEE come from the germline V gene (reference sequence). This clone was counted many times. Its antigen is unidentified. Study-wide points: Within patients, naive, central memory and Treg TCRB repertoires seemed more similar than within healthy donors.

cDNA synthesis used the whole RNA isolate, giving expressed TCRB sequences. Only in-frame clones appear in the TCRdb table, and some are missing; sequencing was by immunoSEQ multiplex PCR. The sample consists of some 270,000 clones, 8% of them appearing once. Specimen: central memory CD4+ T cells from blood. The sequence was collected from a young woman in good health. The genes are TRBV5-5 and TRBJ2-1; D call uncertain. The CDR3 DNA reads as TGTGCCAGCAGCTTTTTAGGTACTGACAATGAGCAGTTCTTC. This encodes CASSFLGTDNEQFF.